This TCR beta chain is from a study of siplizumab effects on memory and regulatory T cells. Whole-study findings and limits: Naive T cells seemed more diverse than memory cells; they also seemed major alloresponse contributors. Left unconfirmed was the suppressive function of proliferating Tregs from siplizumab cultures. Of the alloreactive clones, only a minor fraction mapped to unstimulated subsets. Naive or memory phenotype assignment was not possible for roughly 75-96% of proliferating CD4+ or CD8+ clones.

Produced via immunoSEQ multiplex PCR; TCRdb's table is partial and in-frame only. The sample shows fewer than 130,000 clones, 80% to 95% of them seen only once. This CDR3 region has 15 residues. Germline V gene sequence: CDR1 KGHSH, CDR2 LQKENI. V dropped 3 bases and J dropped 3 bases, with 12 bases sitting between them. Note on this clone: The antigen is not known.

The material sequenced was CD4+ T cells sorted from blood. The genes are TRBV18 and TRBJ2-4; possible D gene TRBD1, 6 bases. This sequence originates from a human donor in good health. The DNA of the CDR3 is TGTGCCAGCTCACCGGTCAGGGGAGACAAAAACATTCAGTACTTC. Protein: CASSPVRGDKNIQYF.